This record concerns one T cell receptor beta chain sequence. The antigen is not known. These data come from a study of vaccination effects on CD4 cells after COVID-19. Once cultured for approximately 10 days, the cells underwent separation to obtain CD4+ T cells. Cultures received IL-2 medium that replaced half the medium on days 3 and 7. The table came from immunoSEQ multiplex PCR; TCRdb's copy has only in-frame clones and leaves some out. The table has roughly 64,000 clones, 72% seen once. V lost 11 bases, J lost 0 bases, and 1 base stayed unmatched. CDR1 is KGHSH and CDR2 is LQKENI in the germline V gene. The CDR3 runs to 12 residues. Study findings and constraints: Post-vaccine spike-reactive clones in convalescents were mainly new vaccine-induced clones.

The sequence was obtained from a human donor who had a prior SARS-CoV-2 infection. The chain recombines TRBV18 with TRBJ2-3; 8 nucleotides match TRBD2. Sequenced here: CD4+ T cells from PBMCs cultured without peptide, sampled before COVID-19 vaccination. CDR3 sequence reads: CACGGSTDTQYF. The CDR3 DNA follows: TGTGCCTGCGGGGGGAGCACAGATACGCAGTATTTT.